This entry lists 8 T cell receptor beta chains sequenced from one sample in a study of T cell clones after liver transplantation. Sequenced by immunoSEQ multiplex PCR; TCRdb stores in-frame clones only, minus some. The sample has some 80,000 clones; around 84% are singletons. The sample was CD4+ T cells from blood, taken less than 50 months after liver transplant. These TCRs come from a human patient who received a liver transplant. These T cells may partly come from the graft donor.

The rearrangement joins TRBV10-3 to TRBJ2-1; 11 bases are a match to TRBD2. CDR3 length equals 14 residues. Looked up from germline, CDR1 is ENHRY and CDR2 is SYGVKD. V lost 8 bases to trimming and J lost 7 bases; unmatched junction nucleotides: 7. CDR3 sequence reads: CAIALAGGRNEQFF. The CDR3 region has the DNA TGTGCCATCGCCCTAGCGGGAGGTCGTAATGAGCAGTTCTTC.

This clone was detected only a few times. The chain has TRBV18 and TRBJ1-2; tentative D call: TRBD1 (6 bases). Trimming stripped 0 bases from V and 4 bases from J, with 12 bases between. Germline lookup yields CDR1 KGHSH and CDR2 LQKENI. CDR3 length equals 15 residues. CDR3 loop: CASSPPGQVLYGYTF. CDR3 coding DNA: TGTGCCAGCTCACCACCGGGACAAGTCCTCTATGGCTACACCTTC.

This CDR3 reads CASSRTGTSGSNEQFF. The CDR3 DNA follows: TGTGCCAGCAGTCGTACCGGGACTAGCGGGAGTAATGAGCAGTTCTTC. The chain uses TRBV2 and TRBJ2-1, with 14 bases fitting TRBD2. This CDR3 has 16 amino acids. Losses at the gene ends were 5 bases for V and 7 bases for J; bases not matched to a gene: 7. Germline CDR1 reads SNHLY; CDR2 reads FYNNEI.

This clone came up once. This chain connects TRBV7-3 to TRBJ1-5; D uncertain. V was cut by 2 bases and J by 5 bases, with 7 bases left in between. CDR3 length: 13 residues. Germline V gene lookup returns CDR1 SGHTA and CDR2 FQGTGA. This CDR3 reads CASSLGVDQPQHF. The CDR3 nucleotides are TGTGCCAGCAGCTTAGGGGTCGATCAGCCCCAGCATTTT.

This clone was seen only once. This chain links TRBV9 with TRBJ1-5, with D unresolved. With 0 bases removed from V and 3 bases from J, the gap between germline ends came to 7 bases. This CDR3 is 14 amino acids long. Germline values: CDR1 SGDLS, CDR2 YYNGEE. The CDR3 bases are TGTGCCAGCAGCGTAGGGAGCAACAATCAGCCCCAGCATTTT. It is translated as CASSVGSNNQPQHF.

The CDR3 nucleotides are TGTGCCAGCAGCGTAGGGACTAGCGGGACCAATGAGCAGTTCTTC. It translates to CASSVGTSGTNEQFF. This chain connects TRBV9 to TRBJ2-1, with TRBD2 matching 12 bases. CDR3 length: 15 residues. V gave up 0 bases and J gave up 6 bases; unmatched junction bases: 1. Germline CDR1 and CDR2: SGDLS and YYNGEE.

The J gene is TRBJ1-2, the V gene TRBV7-2, with 7 positions matching TRBD1. This CDR3 comprises 15 residues. Germline-derived CDR1 and CDR2 are SGHTA and FQGNSA. V gave up 1 base and J gave up 4 bases; unmatched junction bases: 6. The CDR3 loop is CASSLEGQPSYGYTF. CDR3 bases: TGTGCCAGCAGCTTAGAGGGACAGCCTTCCTATGGCTACACCTTC.

The chain couples TRBV4-3 to TRBJ1-4; TRBD1 might be the D (5 bases). Germline CDR1 LGHNA, CDR2 YSLEER. The CDR3 is 16 residues long. V was trimmed by 1 base and J by 7 bases, leaving 16 bases between them. This chain's CDR3 is CASSQGRGDGVEKLFF. CDR3 coding DNA: TGCGCCAGCAGCCAAGGTAGGGGAGACGGAGTTGAAAAACTGTTTTTT.